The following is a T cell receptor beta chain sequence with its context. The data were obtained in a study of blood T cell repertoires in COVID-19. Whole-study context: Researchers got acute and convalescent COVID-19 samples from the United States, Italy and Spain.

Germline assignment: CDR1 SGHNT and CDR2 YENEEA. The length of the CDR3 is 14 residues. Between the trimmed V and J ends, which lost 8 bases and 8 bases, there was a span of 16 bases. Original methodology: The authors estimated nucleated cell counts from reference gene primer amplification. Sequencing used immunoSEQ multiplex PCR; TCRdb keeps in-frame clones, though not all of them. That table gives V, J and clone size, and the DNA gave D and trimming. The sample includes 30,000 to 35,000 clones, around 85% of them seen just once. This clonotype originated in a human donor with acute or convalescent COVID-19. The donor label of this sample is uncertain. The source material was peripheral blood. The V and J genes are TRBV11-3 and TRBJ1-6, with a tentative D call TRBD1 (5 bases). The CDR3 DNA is TGTGCCAGCGGGCCAGGCCAAGGGGATTCACCCCTCCACTTT. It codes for CASGPGQGDSPLHF.